This T cell receptor beta chain was recovered during a study of STAT5B mutations in CD4+ large granular lymphocyte leukemia. General observations from the study: CD4-sorted patient repertoires seemed more clonal than healthy CD4+ repertoires.

Remarks on this clone: Its antigen is not identified.

Clones were read by immunoSEQ multiplex PCR, and TCRdb kept only the in-frame ones, dropping some. Among roughly 30,000 clones, more than 65% were seen once, and the ten largest hold about 2%. The sequenced material came from CD4+ T cells from blood buffy coats. The clonotype was recovered from a human donor in good health.

The CDR3 is CSTFDPGGSGSTEAFF. DNA of the CDR3: TGCAGCACCTTCGACCCAGGGGGCTCAGGGAGCACTGAAGCTTTCTTT. This sequence joins TRBV29-1 and TRBJ1-1; 8 positions match TRBD1. The CDR3 has 16 amino acids. The trim removed 8 bases at V and 4 bases at J, leaving 18 bases unmatched. CDR1 and CDR2 from the germline V gene are SQVTM and ANQGSEA.